The rows below give T cell receptor beta chains drawn from one sample of a study of technical replicates of blood from a handful of donors. TCRdb's copy holds only in-frame clones and misses some; the assay was immunoSEQ multiplex PCR. The sample contains around 80,000 clones, around 94% of which appear only once. Sequencing input: T cells isolated from PBMCs. Receptors were obtained from a human donor in good health. The CDR3 runs from the conserved cysteine through the conserved F or W. A D gene is named only where the DNA matches it firmly. Rows may omit the clone size; those that give it use once, few, many or a size class.

j_gene: TRBJ2-2
v_gene: TRBV29-1
len: 13
d_gene: .
abundance: .
CDR3aa: CSVDAGSTGELFF
CDR3nt: TGCAGCGTTGATGCGGGGTCCACCGGGGAGCTGTTTTTT

j_gene: TRBJ2-7
v_gene: TRBV7-7
len: 14
d_gene: TRBD1
abundance: .
CDR3aa: CASSARQGWYEQYF
CDR3nt: TGTGCTAGCAGCGCCAGACAGGGGTGGTACGAGCAGTACTTC

j_gene: TRBJ1-1
v_gene: TRBV6-5
len: 13
d_gene: .
abundance: .
CDR3aa: CASSHGGLGEAFF
CDR3nt: TGTGCCAGCAGCCACGGGGGTCTCGGTGAAGCTTTCTTT

j_gene: TRBJ2-2
v_gene: TRBV29-1
len: 12
d_gene: .
abundance: .
CDR3aa: CSARPSGGELFF
CDR3nt: TGCAGCGCACGGCCCTCAGGGGGGGAGCTGTTTTTT

j_gene: TRBJ2-7
v_gene: TRBV4-2
len: 19
d_gene: TRBD2
abundance: .
CDR3aa: CASSDWSGLAGGGGYEQYF
CDR3nt: TGTGCCAGCAGCGACTGGTCAGGACTAGCGGGAGGGGGGGGCTACGAGCAGTACTTC

j_gene: TRBJ2-5
v_gene: TRBV19
len: 11
d_gene: .
abundance: .
CDR3aa: CASSSRETQYF
CDR3nt: TGTGCCAGTAGTTCCCGAGAGACCCAGTACTTC

j_gene: TRBJ2-1
v_gene: TRBV6-5
len: 14
d_gene: .
abundance: .
CDR3aa: CASSYNRQDNEQFF
CDR3nt: TGTGCCAGCAGTTACAACCGACAGGACAATGAGCAGTTCTTC

j_gene: TRBJ2-5
v_gene: TRBV4-2
len: 19
d_gene: TRBD2
abundance: .
CDR3aa: CASSQATSGGPQWQGTQYF
CDR3nt: TGTGCCAGCAGCCAAGCTACCAGCGGGGGGCCCCAATGGCAAGGGACCCAGTACTTC

j_gene: TRBJ2-7
v_gene: TRBV28
len: 14
d_gene: TRBD2
abundance: .
CDR3aa: CASSFGGSFYEQYF
CDR3nt: TGTGCCAGCAGTTTTGGCGGGAGTTTCTACGAGCAGTACTTC

j_gene: TRBJ1-6
v_gene: TRBV9
len: 16
d_gene: TRBD1
abundance: .
CDR3aa: CASSVAAGGSNSPLHF
CDR3nt: TGTGCCAGCAGCGTAGCGGCAGGGGGTAGTAATTCACCCCTCCACTTT

j_gene: TRBJ1-1
v_gene: TRBV28
len: 17
d_gene: .
abundance: .
CDR3aa: CASSLFNLRTANTEAFF
CDR3nt: TGTGCCAGCAGTTTATTTAACCTCCGGACAGCCAACACTGAAGCTTTCTTT

j_gene: TRBJ2-5
v_gene: TRBV5-1
len: 13
d_gene: .
abundance: .
CDR3aa: CASSPGERETQYF
CDR3nt: TGCGCCAGCAGCCCCGGGGAGAGGGAGACCCAGTACTTC

j_gene: TRBJ2-3
v_gene: TRBV10-1
len: 15
d_gene: .
abundance: .
CDR3aa: CASSSGRADSDTQYF
CDR3nt: TGCGCCAGCAGTTCCGGGAGAGCGGATTCAGATACGCAGTATTTT

j_gene: TRBJ2-3
v_gene: TRBV18
len: 18
d_gene: .
abundance: .
CDR3aa: CASSPFESREGDTDTQYF
CDR3nt: TGTGCCAGCTCGCCTTTTGAGAGCAGGGAAGGTGACACAGATACGCAGTATTTT

j_gene: TRBJ1-6
v_gene: TRBV7-9
len: 15
d_gene: .
abundance: .
CDR3aa: CASSLVLTSDSPLHF
CDR3nt: TGTGCCAGCAGCTTAGTCTTGACCAGCGATTCACCCCTCCACTTT

j_gene: TRBJ2-1
v_gene: TRBV5-1
len: 15
d_gene: .
abundance: .
CDR3aa: CATTAEEGGYNEQFF
CDR3nt: TGCGCCACCACTGCGGAGGAGGGCGGTTATAATGAGCAGTTCTTC

j_gene: TRBJ2-1
v_gene: TRBV28
len: 12
d_gene: .
abundance: .
CDR3aa: CASNKQLNEQFF
CDR3nt: TGTGCCAGCAATAAACAGCTCAATGAGCAGTTCTTC

j_gene: TRBJ2-7
v_gene: TRBV4-1
len: 14
d_gene: TRBD2
abundance: .
CDR3aa: CASSQEAGVGEQYF
CDR3nt: TGCGCCAGCAGCCAAGAAGCGGGAGTAGGCGAGCAGTACTTC

j_gene: TRBJ2-3
v_gene: TRBV27
len: 17
d_gene: TRBD2
abundance: .
CDR3aa: CASSSAWEGIGTDTQYF
CDR3nt: TGTGCCAGCAGTTCCGCGTGGGAGGGCATCGGCACAGATACGCAGTATTTT

j_gene: TRBJ2-7
v_gene: TRBV5-8
len: 15
d_gene: TRBD1
abundance: .
CDR3aa: CASSVGQGNSYEQYF
CDR3nt: TGTGCCAGCAGCGTGGGACAGGGGAACTCCTACGAGCAGTACTTC

j_gene: TRBJ2-7
v_gene: TRBV19
len: 15
d_gene: TRBD2
abundance: .
CDR3aa: CASSGGLAGTYEQYF
CDR3nt: TGTGCCAGTAGTGGGGGACTAGCGGGAACCTACGAGCAGTACTTC

j_gene: TRBJ2-4
v_gene: TRBV4-1
len: 17
d_gene: TRBD2
abundance: .
CDR3aa: CASSRPVLAGGENIQYF
CDR3nt: TGCGCCAGCAGCCGGCCCGTACTAGCGGGGGGCGAGAACATTCAGTACTTC

j_gene: TRBJ1-1
v_gene: TRBV10-3
len: 16
d_gene: TRBD1
abundance: .
CDR3aa: CAISELWTGGNTEAFF
CDR3nt: TGTGCCATCAGTGAACTTTGGACAGGGGGGAACACTGAAGCTTTCTTT

j_gene: TRBJ2-5
v_gene: TRBV7-9
len: 15
d_gene: TRBD2
abundance: .
CDR3aa: CASSLARTSLETQYF
CDR3nt: TGTGCCAGCAGCCTAGCTCGGACTAGCCTAGAGACCCAGTACTTC

j_gene: TRBJ2-1
v_gene: TRBV15
len: 14
d_gene: .
abundance: .
CDR3aa: CATGRAVSYNEQFF
CDR3nt: TGTGCCACCGGAAGAGCGGTCTCCTACAATGAGCAGTTCTTC

j_gene: TRBJ2-3
v_gene: TRBV7-9
len: 15
d_gene: .
abundance: .
CDR3aa: CASSLDVGMADTQYF
CDR3nt: TGTGCCAGCAGCTTAGACGTCGGGATGGCAGATACGCAGTATTTT

j_gene: TRBJ1-5
v_gene: TRBV10-2
len: 14
d_gene: TRBD1
abundance: .
CDR3aa: CASRQGFSNQPQHF
CDR3nt: TGCGCCAGCAGACAGGGGTTTAGCAATCAGCCCCAGCATTTT

j_gene: TRBJ1-5
v_gene: TRBV30
len: 14
d_gene: .
abundance: .
CDR3aa: CAWSGGGANQPQHF
CDR3nt: TGTGCCTGGAGTGGAGGAGGTGCAAATCAGCCCCAGCATTTT

j_gene: TRBJ1-6
v_gene: TRBV27
len: 15
d_gene: .
abundance: once
CDR3aa: CASSLSSPYNSPLHF
CDR3nt: TGTGCCAGCAGTTTATCGAGCCCGTATAATTCACCCCTCCACTTT

j_gene: TRBJ2-5
v_gene: TRBV10-2
len: 12
d_gene: TRBD1
abundance: .
CDR3aa: CASSPGGETQYF
CDR3nt: TGCGCCAGCAGTCCAGGGGGAGAGACCCAGTACTTC

j_gene: TRBJ1-6
v_gene: TRBV7-9
len: 13
d_gene: .
abundance: .
CDR3aa: CASSDTILSPLHF
CDR3nt: TGTGCCAGCAGCGACACGATTTTATCACCCCTCCACTTT

j_gene: TRBJ2-7
v_gene: TRBV7-2
len: 15
d_gene: .
abundance: .
CDR3aa: CASSPIESITYEQYF
CDR3nt: TGTGCCAGCAGCCCGATTGAGTCAATAACCTACGAGCAGTACTTC

j_gene: TRBJ2-7
v_gene: TRBV14
len: 17
d_gene: .
abundance: .
CDR3aa: CASSQDAGRSSSYEQYF
CDR3nt: TGTGCCAGCAGCCAAGACGCAGGGCGGAGCTCCTCCTACGAGCAGTACTTC

j_gene: TRBJ1-5
v_gene: TRBV4-1
len: 15
d_gene: TRBD1
abundance: .
CDR3aa: CASSQGDRDHQPQHF
CDR3nt: TGCGCCAGCAGCCAAGGGGACAGGGATCATCAGCCCCAGCATTTT

j_gene: TRBJ1-2
v_gene: TRBV7-3
len: 12
d_gene: .
abundance: .
CDR3aa: CASSFGQGFYTF
CDR3nt: TGTGCCAGCAGCTTCGGGCAGGGGTTCTACACCTTC

j_gene: TRBJ2-1
v_gene: TRBV7-6
len: 13
d_gene: .
abundance: .
CDR3aa: CASSLSSNNEQFF
CDR3nt: TGTGCCAGCAGCTTGAGCTCAAACAATGAGCAGTTCTTC

j_gene: TRBJ2-1
v_gene: TRBV29-1
len: 15
d_gene: .
abundance: once
CDR3aa: CSVVIWDTENNEQFF
CDR3nt: TGCAGCGTTGTCATCTGGGACACAGAGAACAATGAGCAGTTCTTC

j_gene: TRBJ2-3
v_gene: TRBV9
len: 17
d_gene: TRBD2
abundance: .
CDR3aa: CASSEGLSSGGTDTQYF
CDR3nt: TGTGCCAGCAGCGAGGGTCTTTCCAGCGGGGGGACAGATACGCAGTATTTT

j_gene: TRBJ2-7
v_gene: TRBV28
len: 15
d_gene: TRBD1
abundance: .
CDR3aa: CASSPKQGVTYEQYF
CDR3nt: TGTGCCAGCAGCCCAAAACAGGGGGTTACCTACGAGCAGTACTTC

j_gene: TRBJ2-4
v_gene: TRBV4-1
len: 15
d_gene: TRBD2
abundance: .
CDR3aa: CASTPLAEAKNIQYF
CDR3nt: TGCGCCAGCACCCCACTAGCGGAGGCCAAAAACATTCAGTACTTC

j_gene: TRBJ2-5
v_gene: TRBV28
len: 12
d_gene: .
abundance: .
CDR3aa: CATQIRGETQYF
CDR3nt: TGTGCCACCCAAATTCGGGGTGAGACCCAGTACTTC

j_gene: TRBJ2-2
v_gene: TRBV4-1
len: 17
d_gene: TRBD2
abundance: .
CDR3aa: CASSQESAGGIMGELFF
CDR3nt: TGCGCCAGCAGCCAAGAATCGGCGGGGGGTATTATGGGGGAGCTGTTTTTT

j_gene: TRBJ2-1
v_gene: TRBV4-1
len: 16
d_gene: .
abundance: .
CDR3aa: CASSQADFLASGEQFF
CDR3nt: TGCGCCAGCAGCCAAGCCGACTTCCTAGCGTCAGGAGAGCAGTTCTTC

j_gene: TRBJ1-4
v_gene: TRBV5-1
len: 14
d_gene: TRBD1
abundance: once
CDR3aa: CASSLGTGSEKLFF
CDR3nt: TGCGCCAGCAGCCTCGGGACAGGCTCTGAAAAACTGTTTTTT

j_gene: TRBJ1-2
v_gene: TRBV20-1
len: 11
d_gene: .
abundance: .
CDR3aa: CSAVLTRGNTF
CDR3nt: TGCAGTGCTGTCCTTACCCGGGGGAACACCTTC